The 24 T cell receptor beta chains below were found in one sample sequenced in a study of identical twins (dated by TCRdb to between 2015 and 2016). The library was generated by 5' RACE. Reads for this sample came from an Illumina HiSeq 2000. Clones were called with MiXCR by TCRdb after fastp trimmed the public reads at Q25, and only in-frame beta chains were retained. CDR3 protein duplicates are merged, each entry listing the most common genes and DNA. Recorded for this sample are approximately 700,000 distinct CDR3 sequences; roughly 18% of them occurred a single time. The ten largest clones represent over 10% of the sample. These data also formed part of another study, on T cells expressing NK-cell markers.

Material for sequencing was PBMCs. These receptors originate from a woman aged 18-29 years in good health.

This clonotype came up a few times. The J gene is TRBJ2-6, the V gene TRBV9, with unresolved D. Germline V lookup: CDR1 SGDLS, CDR2 YYNGEE. The V end was cut by 6 bases, the J end by 2 bases, with 15 bases between. The CDR3 is made up of 16 amino acids. The CDR3: CASTLGLGAGANVLTF. The CDR3 DNA follows: TGTGCCAGCACCCTAGGTCTAGGCGCTGGGGCCAACGTCCTGACTTTC.

This clonotype has just a few counts. V is TRBV6-5 and J is TRBJ1-2; no firm D call. In germline, CDR1 is MNHEY, CDR2 SVGAGI. This CDR3 has 15 amino acids. Between the trimmed V and J ends, which lost 2 bases and 2 bases, there was a span of 12 bases. For the CDR3, the DNA is TGTGCCAGCAGTTACACCTCGGGCAGAAACTATGGCTACACCTTC. As protein: CASSYTSGRNYGYTF.

The V gene is TRBV24-1, the J gene TRBJ2-2; 7 bases match TRBD1. J was trimmed by 3 bases and V by 9 bases; bases with no gene match: 6. Germline loops: CDR1 KGHDR, CDR2 SFDVKD. The CDR3 loop spans 14 amino acids. CDR3 amino acids: CATGPTGDTGELFF. CDR3 sequence (DNA): TGTGCCACCGGACCTACAGGGGACACCGGGGAGCTGTTTTTT.

CDR3 nucleotides: TGCGCCAGCAGCTTGGGAGGACTAGCGGGGGGCGGAGAGCAGTTCTTC. Amino acid sequence: CASSLGGLAGGGEQFF. The chain recombines TRBV5-1 with TRBJ2-1, with 14 bases matching TRBD2. The CDR3 loop spans 16 amino acids. Trimming took 0 bases from V and 10 from J; bases not matched to a gene: 6. Germline assignment: CDR1 SGHRS and CDR2 YFSETQ. Together with reference TRBV5-1 and TRBJ2-1, the CDR3 gives the full variable domain: KAGVTQTPRYLIKTRGQQVTLSCSPISGHRSVSWYQQTPGQGLQFLFEYFSETQRNKGNFPGRFSGRQFSNSRSEMNVSTLELGDSALYLCASSLGGLAGGGEQFFGPGTRLTVL.

This chain links TRBV20-1 with TRBJ2-3; TRBD1 agrees at 7 bases. The CDR3 has 14 residues. The junction had 11 bases not matched to a gene; V was cut back by 5 bases and J by 6 bases. Germline-derived CDR1 and CDR2 are DFQATT and SNEGSKA (reference sequence). The CDR3: CSASQGEISDTQYF. CDR3 bases: TGCAGTGCTTCTCAGGGGGAGATATCGGATACGCAGTATTTT.

In DNA form, the CDR3 reads TGTGCCTGGAGTGATCGCGAGACCCAGTACTTC. Residues: CAWSDRETQYF. The chain links TRBV30 to TRBJ2-5; no firm D call. The CDR3 covers 11 residues. CDR1 and CDR2 (germline): GTSNPN, SVGIG (reference sequence). V was pared by 1 base and J by 5 bases, with 5 bases between.

This clonotype was picked up a small number of times. The V gene is TRBV12-3 or TRBV12-4, the J gene TRBJ1-3; D unclear. The CDR3 totals 12 residues. Trimming took 3 bases from V and 7 from J, leaving 7 bases between them. CDR3 DNA sequence: TGTGCCAGCAGTTTCAGTTGGAACACCATATATTTT. Its protein is CASSFSWNTIYF.

There are many counts of this clonotype. The V call is TRBV29-1, the J call TRBJ2-7; 10 nucleotides match TRBD2. V was clipped by 7 bases and J by 5 bases; unmatched bases: 17. CDR3 length: 16 residues. Germline V CDR1 and CDR2: SQVTM, ANQGSEA. CDR3 in DNA: TGCAGCGCCGAAGACCCTAGCGGGAGAGGAAACCACGAGCAGTACTTC. Its translation: CSAEDPSGRGNHEQYF.

This clonotype was found a few times. V usage is TRBV10-3 and J usage is TRBJ2-7; 9 bases map to TRBD1. Unmatched junction bases numbered 8, after V lost 3 bases and J lost 5 bases. There are 15 residues in the CDR3. Germline V gene sequence: CDR1 ENHRY, CDR2 SYGVKD. Written as DNA, the CDR3 is TGTGCCATCAGTGATTCGGGACAGGGTTTCCACGAGCAGTACTTC. Encoded protein: CAISDSGQGFHEQYF.

This clonotype was counted between two and nine times. This chain joins TRBV25-1 and TRBJ2-7; no firm D call. Germline loops: CDR1 MGHDK, CDR2 SYGVNS. The CDR3 extends over 11 amino acids. V was cut by 4 bases and J by 3 bases, with 4 bases left in between. In DNA form, the CDR3 reads TGTGCCAGCAGTGGATACTACGAGCAGTACTTC. It is translated as CASSGYYEQYF.

This clonotype was found a few times. The CDR3 protein is CASSDSGRRNTIYF. The CDR3 DNA sequence: TGCGCCAGCAGTGACTCGGGACGGAGAAACACCATATATTTT. The J gene is TRBJ1-3, the V gene TRBV10-1; possible D gene TRBD1, 5 bases. Germline V lookup: CDR1 WNHNN, CDR2 SYGVQD (reference sequence). The CDR3 has 14 residues. V was clipped by 3 bases and J by 5 bases, with 11 bases between them.

The chain employs TRBV9 and TRBJ2-7; tentative D call: TRBD1 (7 bases). Looked up from germline, CDR1 is SGDLS and CDR2 is YYNGEE. This CDR3 has 15 amino acids. Trimming cost V 2 bases and J 2 bases, with 14 bases left between them. The CDR3 nucleotides read TGTGCCAGCAGCGTGCGGGACAGCCGTCCCTACGAGCAGTACTTC. Translated: CASSVRDSRPYEQYF. The full variable domain, rest sourced from reference TRBV9 and TRBJ2-7, is DSGVTQTPKHLITATGQRVTLRCSPRSGDLSVYWYQQSLDQGLQFLIQYYNGEERAKGNILERFSAQQFPDLHSELNLSSLELGDSALYFCASSVRDSRPYEQYFGPGTRLTVT.

The sample holds a few counts of this clonotype. J is TRBJ1-2 and V is TRBV18, with D maybe TRBD1 (5 bases). V lost 3 bases, J lost 10 bases, and 9 bases lay in between. CDR1 and CDR2 (germline): KGHSH, LQKENI. CDR3 length equals 11 residues. Here the CDR3 DNA reads TGTGCCAGCTCACCCGGGACGGACTACACCTTC. Its protein is CASSPGTDYTF. The complete variable domain, with remaining parts taken from reference TRBV18 and TRBJ1-2, reads NAGVMQNPRHLVRRRGQEARLRCSPMKGHSHVYWYRQLPEEGLKFMVYLQKENIIDESGMPKERFSAEFPKEGPSILRIQQVVRGDSAAYFCASSPGTDYTFGSGTRLTVV.

This clonotype was detected ten times or more. V gene TRBV20-1 combines with J gene TRBJ1-5; TRBD1 matches 8 bases. Unmatched junction bases numbered 7, after V lost 5 bases and J lost 1 base. The CDR3 has 15 amino acids. The germline gives CDR1 DFQATT, CDR2 SNEGSKA (reference sequence). CDR3 loop: CSAGKTGVSNQPQHF. In DNA, the CDR3 is TGCAGTGCTGGGAAGACAGGGGTGAGCAATCAGCCCCAGCATTTT.

This clonotype turned up a few times. This chain uses TRBV6-5 with TRBJ1-3, with 8 bases identical to TRBD1. This CDR3 contains 17 residues. The trim removed 0 bases at V and 7 bases at J, leaving 11 bases unmatched. Looked up from germline, CDR1 is MNHEY and CDR2 is SVGAGI. CDR3 sequence (DNA): TGTGCCAGCAGTTACTCCTACGGGACAGGAGGCAGTAACACCATATATTTT. Protein sequence: CASSYSYGTGGSNTIYF.

This clonotype was seen more than once but under ten times. This chain uses TRBV4-3 with TRBJ2-3; D is unresolved. Per the germline V gene, CDR1 is LGHNA and CDR2 is YSLEER. V was pared by 0 bases and J by 5 bases, with 6 bases between. The CDR3 is 13 amino acids. In DNA, the CDR3 is TGCGCCAGCAGCCAAGATGTCTTAGATACGCAGTATTTT. As protein: CASSQDVLDTQYF.

In its sample, this clonotype was seen a few times. The chain employs TRBV7-9 and TRBJ1-3; D is uncertain. Trimming pared 2 bases from V and 4 bases from J, leaving 9 bases between. The germline V gene has CDR1 SEHNR and CDR2 FQNEAQ (reference sequence). This CDR3 contains 14 residues. The CDR3 loop is CASSLNSGGNTIYF. The CDR3 coding sequence is TGTGCCAGCAGCTTAAACAGCGGAGGAAACACCATATATTTT. The full variable domain, rest sourced from reference TRBV7-9 and TRBJ1-3, is DTGVSQNPRHKITKRGQNVTFRCDPISEHNRLYWYRQTLGQGPEFLTYFQNEAQLEKSRLLSDRFSAERPKGSFSTLEIQRTEQGDSAMYLCASSLNSGGNTIYFGEGSWLTVV.

This chain joins TRBV12-3 or TRBV12-4 and TRBJ1-2; no reliable D call. V was clipped by 5 bases and J by 2 bases, with 12 bases between them. The CDR3 totals 14 residues. The CDR3 DNA follows: TGTGCCAGCAGTAATAATGGAGGGAACTATGGCTACACCTTC. As protein: CASSNNGGNYGYTF.

This clonotype was observed a few times. The genes are TRBV20-1 and TRBJ2-7, with 8 bases matching TRBD1. The CDR3 length is 13 residues. Trimming cost V 5 bases and J 6 bases; bases outside gene matches: 9. Germline assignment: CDR1 DFQATT and CDR2 SNEGSKA (reference sequence). The CDR3 nucleotides are TGCAGTGCTCAAGGACAGGGCAGGGGCGAGCAGTACTTC. It specifies CSAQGQGRGEQYF.

This clonotype has more than one count but fewer than ten. The chain combines TRBV7-2 with TRBJ1-4; TRBD1 matches at 7 bases. There are 14 residues in the CDR3. Germline V gene data show CDR1 as SGHTA and CDR2 as FQGNSA. J lost 7 bases, V lost 5 bases, and 7 bases had no gene match. Here the CDR3 reads CASSLRTGSEKLFF. CDR3 nucleotide sequence: TGTGCCAGCAGCCTCAGGACAGGTAGTGAAAAACTGTTTTTT.

This clonotype was picked up a small number of times. V and J are TRBV6-2 or TRBV6-3 and TRBJ1-1; D gene ambiguous. The CDR3 runs to 13 residues. CDR1 and CDR2 (germline): MNHEY, SVGEGT. V lost 5 bases to trimming and J lost 2 bases, with 9 bases between them. CDR3 amino acids: CASSRAANTEAFF. For the CDR3, the DNA is TGTGCCAGCAGTAGGGCGGCTAACACTGAAGCTTTCTTT.

A few counts support this clonotype. The V gene is TRBV6-5, the J gene TRBJ1-3, with D hard to call. From germline, CDR1 is MNHEY and CDR2 SVGAGI. The CDR3 length is 17 residues. V lost 6 bases and J lost 2, with 20 bases in between. The CDR3 coding sequence is TGTGCCAGCAGCTATTCGGAAGGATATATAGCTGGAAACACCATATATTTT. Its protein product is CASSYSEGYIAGNTIYF.

This clonotype was counted only a few times. CDR3 coding DNA: TGTGCCAGCAGTCAGGGTCGGGAGGGCTACACCTTC. Protein: CASSQGREGYTF. The chain carries TRBV12-3 or TRBV12-4 and TRBJ1-2; a weak D match, TRBD1 (5 bases). Between the trimmed V and J ends, which lost 5 bases and 8 bases, there was a span of 12 bases. This CDR3 contains 12 residues.

The gene calls are TRBV29-1 and TRBJ2-1; the match to TRBD2 covers 9 bases. After removal of 2 bases from V and 7 bases from J, the junction contained 12 bases not matched to a gene. Per germline, CDR1 SQVTM and CDR2 ANQGSEA. The length of the CDR3 is 16 residues. CDR3 sequence reads: CSVEPGSGRGWNEQFF. In DNA, the CDR3 is TGCAGCGTTGAACCGGGTAGCGGGAGAGGTTGGAATGAGCAGTTCTTC.